This record concerns one T cell receptor (beta chain) sequence. The antigen is not known. The assay was immunoSEQ multiplex PCR, and TCRdb's table has in-frame clones only and misses some. The sample shows 150,000 or so clones, roughly 91% of them seen only once. The data are from a study of T cell responses to AZD1222 COVID-19 vaccine. Findings and caveats of the study: Only six or seven AZD1222 recipients were seropositive at baseline. Repertoires were obtained solely post-peak T cell response.

CDR3 length equals 14 residues. The V end was cut by 4 bases, the J end by 7 bases, with 16 bases between. CDR1 is MNHEY, CDR2 SVGEGT, per germline. Second-dose schedules of about 4 or about 12 weeks were combined. Sample: peripheral blood, taken 28 days after the second AZD1222 dose. The rearrangement joins TRBV6-2 or TRBV6-3 to TRBJ1-2; D remains ambiguous. This TCR was sampled from an adult who received the AZD1222 COVID-19 vaccine. The CDR3 DNA reads TGTGCCAGCAGTTTCCAGGAGTTTCTGGGTGGCTACACCTTC. It encodes CASSFQEFLGGYTF.